This section outlines one TCR beta chain sequence together with its context. Individuals aged roughly 18 to 95 years were recruited from fewer than 30 US areas. Contact with a PCR-confirmed or clinician-diagnosed COVID-19 case occurred within 2 weeks of entry. V shed 3 bases and J 8 bases; nucleotides not matched to a gene: 8. The CDR3 consists of 15 residues. The germline gives CDR1 MNHNS, CDR2 SASEGT. The method was immunoSEQ multiplex PCR; TCRdb's version includes in-frame clones alone and lacks a portion of them. The sample carries 400,000 to 500,000 clones, nearly 90% recorded once. The sample is drawn from a study of blood T cell repertoires in COVID-19. Overall study context: Some COVID-19 samples were acute and others convalescent; all came from the United States, Italy and Spain.

The chain links TRBV6-1 to TRBJ2-2; TRBD1 agrees at 8 bases. This clonotype originated in a woman aged 18-35 years who had been exposed to COVID-19. Sequences were obtained from PBMCs or T cells enriched from blood (not recorded which). CDR3 protein: CASSEAGGLWGELFF. As DNA, the CDR3 is TGTGCCAGCAGTGAGGCAGGGGGCTTGTGGGGGGAGCTGTTTTTT.